Reported below is one T cell receptor (beta chain). These data originate in a study of T-cell reconstitution after alpha-beta-depleted transplantation in children. Unique molecular identifiers were built into the TCRbeta library. One entry per CDR3 protein, called by TCRdb with MiXCR from the PCR reads. The sample has about 500,000 distinct CDR3 sequences, less than 35% seen once; the top ten hold 2% to 3%. The sequence was collected from a human donor who donated a stem cell graft to a child with aplastic anemia. The source was PBMCs from the stem cell graft donor, collected from the stem cell graft.

Here the CDR3 reads CASSSAGTGPYF. The DNA of the CDR3 is TGTGCCAGCAGTTCCGCCGGGACAGGGCCTTATTTT. This rearrangement joins TRBV27 to TRBJ2-3; 9 bases map to TRBD1. Germline CDR1 is MNHEY and CDR2 is SMNVEV (reference sequence). Trimming at V came to 4 bases and at J to 15 bases, leaving 8 bases not matched to a gene. The CDR3 contains 12 residues.